This TCR beta chain was captured in a study of somatic mutations in cytotoxic T cells in rheumatoid arthritis. General observations from the study: Slight TRBV07 underrepresentation in rheumatoid arthritis patients went unadjusted for multiple comparisons.

The method was immunoSEQ multiplex PCR; TCRdb's version includes in-frame clones alone and lacks a portion of them. The sample includes 13,000 or so clones, 82% of them seen just once. A note on this clone: The antigen remains unidentified.

J lost 3 bases, V lost 1 base, and 4 bases had no gene match. The CDR3 sequence is 16 residues long. Germline V CDR1 and CDR2: MGHRA, YSYEKL. Specimen: CD8+ T cells sorted from blood. The receptor's source is an adult with rheumatoid arthritis. The chain has TRBV4-1 and TRBJ2-1, with TRBD2 matching over 9 bases. CDR3 region: CASSQGLAAVYNEQFF. DNA of the CDR3: TGCGCCAGCAGCCAAGGACTAGCGGCCGTCTACAATGAGCAGTTCTTC.